Detailed here is one T cell receptor beta chain. Its antigen remains unidentified. Base qualities are not provided; no much larger clone lies one nucleotide away. Other DNA sequences in this specimen translate into the identical CDR3. From cysteine to phenylalanine, the CDR3 is 15 amino acids long. Only the CDR3 region is kept as DNA, spanning 45 bases read in frame from base 1. The germline V gene specifies MGHRA as CDR1 and YSYEKL as CDR2. V trim: 1 base; J trim: 8 bases; unmatched bases: 4. The immunoSEQ Assay was used to immunosequence TCRbeta CDR3 regions from genomic DNA. Before high-throughput sequencing, the genomic DNA was amplified using bias-controlled multiplex PCR. Regarding the original processing steps: To quantify the absolute abundance of each unique TCRbeta CDR3 region, the sequences were collapsed and filtered. Clonality, defined as 1 minus Pielou's evenness, was calculated using only productive rearrangements. A previously published method was used to identify clones with significantly greater frequencies in on-treatment samples than in baseline samples. In TCRdb, the immuneACCESS table is reduced to in-frame sequences with V and J assigned. These tables do not hold every clone; where another copy was compared, an unresolved V gene accounts for under half, and the others remain unexplained. V and J calls and clone size are copied from that table; D and trimming were computed from the DNA. This sample gives 10,000 to 15,000 clones in total; roughly four fifths of them show up just once. The top ten constitute approximately 17% of the sample.

These data come from a study of sequential checkpoint blockade in melanoma (dated by TCRdb to between 2018 and 2021). About the study as a whole: Patients were assigned by 1:1 randomization to either first-line nivolumab followed by ipilimumab (arm A) or ipilimumab followed by nivolumab (arm B). Both trial sequences were followed by maintenance nivolumab. The paper's findings and limits, for the study overall: The response-prediction model combining TCR metrics and mutation burden needs validation in larger, independent patient cohorts.

According to the study, the label for this sample's treatment or condition signals: randomized to nivolumab then ipilimumab (arm A) or the reverse (arm B). None of the trial patients had been given prior DNA-damaging chemotherapy. A FACS Aria II flow cytometer was used to sort live CD3+CD8+ cells that were negative for CD19 and CD56 from thawed PBMCs. CheckMate 064, a randomized, open-label phase II trial of sequential checkpoint blockade, was the source of the samples, all of which came from patients with melanoma. Leukapheresis was used to collect peripheral blood mononuclear cells, which were then purified with Ficoll-Paque and frozen in human serum with about 9.3% DMSO. Immediately after sorting, the purity of sorted blood CD3+CD8+ cells was verified to be >95%, after which DNA was extracted.

Rearrangement joined TRBV4-1 to TRBJ2-2, with 10 bases matching TRBD1. The origin of this receptor is a human donor with melanoma. Sequences were derived from CD8+ T cells sorted from blood (inferred from file names), sampled from a patient given nivolumab and ipilimumab in sequence. At the DNA level, the sequence is TGCGCCAGCAGCCAAGGACAGGGGGCTATTGGGGAGCTGTTTTTT. Translated, this gives CASSQGQGAIGELFF.